The clone carrying this T cell receptor (beta chain) has just a few counts. What it binds is not known. These data are taken from a study of response to subunit inactivated influenza vaccine. Broader study findings: The authors proposed limited new T cell recruitment per seasonal influenza vaccination.

TCRdb reanalysed the RT-PCR reads using MiXCR and keeps one entry per CDR3 protein. Of 650,000 to 800,000 distinct CDR3 sequences listed, around a sixth were seen once; the top ten hold roughly a tenth. The CDR3 loop spans 15 amino acids. The germline V gene has CDR1 MNHEY and CDR2 SVGAGI. V lost 4 bases and J lost 3, with 12 bases in between. The source is a man aged 50-60 years who received an inactivated influenza vaccine. The sample was PBMCs from blood, taken approximately 5 days after vaccination. The rearrangement joins TRBV6-5 to TRBJ2-2; D remains ambiguous. In DNA, the CDR3 is TGTGCCAGCAGTTCTCGCCCTCCGGACACCGGGGAGCTGTTTTTT. Translating it yields CASSSRPPDTGELFF.